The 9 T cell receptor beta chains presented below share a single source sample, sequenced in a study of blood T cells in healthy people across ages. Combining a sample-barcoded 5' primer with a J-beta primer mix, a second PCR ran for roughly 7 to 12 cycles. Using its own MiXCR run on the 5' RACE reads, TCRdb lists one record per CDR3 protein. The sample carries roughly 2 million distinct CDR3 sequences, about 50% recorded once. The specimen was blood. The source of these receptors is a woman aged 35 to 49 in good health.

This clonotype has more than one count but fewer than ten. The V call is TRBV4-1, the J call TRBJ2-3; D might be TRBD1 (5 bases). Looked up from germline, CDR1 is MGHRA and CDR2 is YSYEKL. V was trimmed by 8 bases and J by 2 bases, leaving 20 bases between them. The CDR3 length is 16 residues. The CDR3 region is CASGPDPGKFTDTQYF. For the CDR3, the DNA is TGCGCCAGCGGTCCAGATCCAGGGAAATTCACAGATACGCAGTATTTT.

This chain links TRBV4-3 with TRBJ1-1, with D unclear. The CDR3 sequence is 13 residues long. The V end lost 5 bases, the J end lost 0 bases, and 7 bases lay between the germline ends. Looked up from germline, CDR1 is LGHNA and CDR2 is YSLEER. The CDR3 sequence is CASSGELNTEAFF. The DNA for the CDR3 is TGCGCCAGCAGCGGGGAGCTGAACACTGAAGCTTTCTTT.

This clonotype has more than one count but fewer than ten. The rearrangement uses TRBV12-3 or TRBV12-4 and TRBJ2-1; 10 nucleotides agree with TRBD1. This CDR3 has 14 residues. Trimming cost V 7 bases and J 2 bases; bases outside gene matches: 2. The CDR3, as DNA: TGTGCCAGCACCGGGACAGGGGCCTACAATGAGCAGTTCTTC. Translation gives CASTGTGAYNEQFF.

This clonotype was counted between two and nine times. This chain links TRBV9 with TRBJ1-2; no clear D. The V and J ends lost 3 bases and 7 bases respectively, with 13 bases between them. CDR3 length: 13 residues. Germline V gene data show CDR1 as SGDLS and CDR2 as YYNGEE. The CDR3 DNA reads TGTGCCAGCAGCGCACATCTCCAACTTGGCTACACCTTC. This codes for CASSAHLQLGYTF.

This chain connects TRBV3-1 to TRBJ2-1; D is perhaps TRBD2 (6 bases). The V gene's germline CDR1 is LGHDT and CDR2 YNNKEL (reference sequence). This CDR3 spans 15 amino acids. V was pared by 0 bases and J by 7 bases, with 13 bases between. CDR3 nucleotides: TGTGCCAGCAGCCAAGAAGGGCTAGCGACTAATGAGCAGTTCTTC. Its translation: CASSQEGLATNEQFF.

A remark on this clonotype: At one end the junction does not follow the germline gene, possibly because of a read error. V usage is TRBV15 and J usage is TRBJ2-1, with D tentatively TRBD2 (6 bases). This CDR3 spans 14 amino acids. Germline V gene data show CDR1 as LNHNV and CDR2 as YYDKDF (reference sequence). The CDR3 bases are TGTGCCACCAGTGGCGGGGTTTCCTACAATGAGCGGTTCTTC. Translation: CATSGGVSYNERFF. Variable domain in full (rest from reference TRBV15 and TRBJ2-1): DAMVIQNPRYQVTQFGKPVTLSCSQTLNHNVMYWYQQKSSQAPKLLFHYYDKDFNNEADTPDNFQSRRPNTSFCFLDIRSPGLGDTAMYLCATSGGVSYNERFFGPGTRLTVL.

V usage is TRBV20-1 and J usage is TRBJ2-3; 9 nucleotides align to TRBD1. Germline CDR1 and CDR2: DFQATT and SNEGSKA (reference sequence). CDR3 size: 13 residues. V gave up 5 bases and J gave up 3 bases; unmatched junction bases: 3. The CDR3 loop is CSARQGGTDTQYF. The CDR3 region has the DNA TGCAGTGCTCGACAGGGGGGAACAGATACGCAGTATTTT.

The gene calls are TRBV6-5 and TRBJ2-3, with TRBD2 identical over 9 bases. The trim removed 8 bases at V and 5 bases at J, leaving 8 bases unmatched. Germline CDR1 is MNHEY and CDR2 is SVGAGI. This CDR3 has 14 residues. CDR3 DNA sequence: TGTGCCAGCGTCGGGGGACTAGCAAGAGATACGCAGTATTTT. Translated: CASVGGLARDTQYF.

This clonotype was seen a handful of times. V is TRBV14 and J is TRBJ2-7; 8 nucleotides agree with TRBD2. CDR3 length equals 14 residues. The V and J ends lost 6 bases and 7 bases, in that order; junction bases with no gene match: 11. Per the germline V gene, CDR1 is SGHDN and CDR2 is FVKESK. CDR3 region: CASSLGGAINEQYF. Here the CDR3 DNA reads TGTGCCAGCAGTCTCGGGGGGGCGATTAATGAGCAGTACTTC.